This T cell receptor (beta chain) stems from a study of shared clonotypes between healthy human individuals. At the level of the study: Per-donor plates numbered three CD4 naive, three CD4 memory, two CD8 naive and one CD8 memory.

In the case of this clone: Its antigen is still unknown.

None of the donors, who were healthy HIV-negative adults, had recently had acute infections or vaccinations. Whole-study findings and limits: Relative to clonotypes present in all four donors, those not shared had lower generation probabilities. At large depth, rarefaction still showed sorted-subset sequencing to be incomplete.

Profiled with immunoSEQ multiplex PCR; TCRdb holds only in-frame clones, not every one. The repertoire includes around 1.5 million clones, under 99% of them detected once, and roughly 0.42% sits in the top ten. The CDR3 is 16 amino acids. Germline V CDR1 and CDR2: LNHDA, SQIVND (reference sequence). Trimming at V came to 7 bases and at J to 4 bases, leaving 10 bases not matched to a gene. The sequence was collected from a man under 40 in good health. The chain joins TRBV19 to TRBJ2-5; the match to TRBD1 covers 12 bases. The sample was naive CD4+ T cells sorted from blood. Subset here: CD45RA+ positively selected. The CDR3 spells CASTPGQGAKLETQYF. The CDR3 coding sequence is TGTGCCAGTACCCCGGGACAGGGGGCGAAGCTAGAGACCCAGTACTTC. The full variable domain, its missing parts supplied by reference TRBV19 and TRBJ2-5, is DGGITQSPKYLFRKEGQNVTLSCEQNLNHDAMYWYRQDPGQGLRLIYYSQIVNDFQKGDIAEGYSVSREKKESFPLTVTSAQKNPTAFYLCASTPGQGAKLETQYFGPGTRLLVL.